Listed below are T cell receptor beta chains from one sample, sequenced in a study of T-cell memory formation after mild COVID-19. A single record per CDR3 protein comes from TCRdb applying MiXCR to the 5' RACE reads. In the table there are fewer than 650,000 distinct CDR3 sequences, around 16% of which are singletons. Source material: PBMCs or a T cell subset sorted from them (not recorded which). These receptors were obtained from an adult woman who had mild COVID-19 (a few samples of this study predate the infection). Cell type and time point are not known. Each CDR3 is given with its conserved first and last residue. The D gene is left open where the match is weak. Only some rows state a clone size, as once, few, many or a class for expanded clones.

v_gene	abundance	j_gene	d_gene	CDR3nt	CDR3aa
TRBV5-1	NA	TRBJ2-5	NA	TGCGCCAGCAGGCTGGGTAGCGCGAGTCAAGAGACCCAGTACTTC	CASRLGSASQETQYF
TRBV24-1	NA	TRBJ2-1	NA	TGTGCCACCAGTGATTCTCTACTAGAAAGCGGTTGGGAGCAGTTCTTC	CATSDSLLESGWEQFF
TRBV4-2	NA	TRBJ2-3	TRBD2	TGTGCCAGCAGCCAAGATCAGAGCGGGACCACAGATACGCAGTATTTT	CASSQDQSGTTDTQYF
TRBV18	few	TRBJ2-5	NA	TGTGCCAGCTCACCACCTACAATCCAAGAGACCCAGTACTTC	CASSPPTIQETQYF
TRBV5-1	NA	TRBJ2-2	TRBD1	TGCGCCAGCAGCTACACCGGGACAGGGGGAACCGGGGAGCTGTTTTTT	CASSYTGTGGTGELFF
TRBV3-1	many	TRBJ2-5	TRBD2	TGTGCCAGCAGCCAGATAGCTAGCGGGGAGTTCCAAGAGACCCAGTACTTC	CASSQIASGEFQETQYF
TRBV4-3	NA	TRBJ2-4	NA	TGCGCCAGCAGACCCCCGGCGGGGCCCGACCTGCCCATAGCCAAAAACATTCAGTACTTC	CASRPPAGPDLPIAKNIQYF
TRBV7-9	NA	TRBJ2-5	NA	TGTGCCAGCAGCTCTCGATTGGGGGACCAAGAGACCCAGTACTTC	CASSSRLGDQETQYF
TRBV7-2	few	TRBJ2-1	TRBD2	TGTGCCAGCAGCCCCCGTAGCGGGGGCTATGAGCAGTTCTTC	CASSPRSGGYEQFF
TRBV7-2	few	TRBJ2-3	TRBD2	TGTGCCAGCAGGGGCCAGCGGGGGGCTGGCACAGATACGCAGTATTTT	CASRGQRGAGTDTQYF
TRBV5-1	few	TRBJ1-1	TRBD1	TGCGCCAGCAGCGCAGGACAGGGCACTGAAGCTTTCTTT	CASSAGQGTEAFF
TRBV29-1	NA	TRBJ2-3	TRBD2	TGCAGCGTTGAAGGAGCGGGGGGGCCGGGAGATACGCAGTATTTT	CSVEGAGGPGDTQYF
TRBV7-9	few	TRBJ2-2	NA	TGTGCCAGCAGCAACAGTGCCGGGGAGCTGTTTTTT	CASSNSAGELFF
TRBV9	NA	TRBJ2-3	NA	TGTGCCAGCAGCCCATTAGTGGAAGGGGGCACAGATACGCAGTATTTT	CASSPLVEGGTDTQYF
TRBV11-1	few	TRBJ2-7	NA	TGTGCCAGCAGCTATACAGGGCCGCCCTACGAGCAGTACTTC	CASSYTGPPYEQYF
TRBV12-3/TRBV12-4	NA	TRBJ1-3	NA	TGTGCCAGCAGTCCCGGGACCCTGACTGGAAACACCATATATTTT	CASSPGTLTGNTIYF
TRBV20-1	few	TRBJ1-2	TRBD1	TGCAGTGCTGCACACATCTGGACCGGGACAGGGGGTGATGGCTACACCTTC	CSAAHIWTGTGGDGYTF
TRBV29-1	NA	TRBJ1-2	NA	TGCAGCGTTTCTCCAGACGTAAACTATGGCTACACCTTC	CSVSPDVNYGYTF
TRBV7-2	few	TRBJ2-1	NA	TGTGCCAGCAGCCAACCTCCGGTACCTTACAATGAGCAGTTCTTC	CASSQPPVPYNEQFF
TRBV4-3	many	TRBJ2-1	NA	TGTGCCAGCAGCCAAGGGGGAGCGTCCTACAATGAGCAGTTCTTC	CASSQGGASYNEQFF
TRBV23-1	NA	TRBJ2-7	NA	TGCGCCAGCAGCCGTCGAAAAACAGCGATCTCCTACGAGCAGTACTTC	CASSRRKTAISYEQYF
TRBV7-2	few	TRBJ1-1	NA	TGTGCCAGCAGCTTAGCCGGATCCGGGGGGGGAGCTTTCTTT	CASSLAGSGGGAFF
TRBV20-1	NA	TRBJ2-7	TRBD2	TGCAGTGCTAGGGGGATGCGGGGGGGCGGTGAGCAGTACTTC	CSARGMRGGGEQYF
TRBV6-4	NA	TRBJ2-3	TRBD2	TGTGCCAGCAGTCGGGAGGGCGGCGCAGATACGCAGTATTTT	CASSREGGADTQYF
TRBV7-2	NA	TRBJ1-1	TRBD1	TGTGCCAGCAGCTCCGCACAGGGGGCGGGCACTGAAGCTTTCTTT	CASSSAQGAGTEAFF
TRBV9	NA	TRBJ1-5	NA	TGTGCCAGCAGCCCTCGGGGCACCAGCAATCAGCCCCAGCATTTT	CASSPRGTSNQPQHF
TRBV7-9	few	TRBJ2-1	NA	TGTGCCAGCAGCTTAAACCCCGGGTACAATGAGCAGTTCTTC	CASSLNPGYNEQFF
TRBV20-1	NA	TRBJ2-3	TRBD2	TGCAGTGCCCCCCGGACTAGCGATACGCAGTATTTT	CSAPRTSDTQYF
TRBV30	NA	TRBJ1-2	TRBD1	TGTGCCTGGAAGCTACAGGGGAGAAGCTATGGCTACACCTTC	CAWKLQGRSYGYTF
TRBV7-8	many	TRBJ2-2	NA	TGTGCCAGCAGCGCTCCGGACAGCCACACCGGGGAGCTGTTTTTT	CASSAPDSHTGELFF
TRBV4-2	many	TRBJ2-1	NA	TGTGCCAGCAGCCAAGATCGGGCCCGCTCCTACAATGAGCAGTTCTTC	CASSQDRARSYNEQFF
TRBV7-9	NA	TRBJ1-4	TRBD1	TGTGCCAGCAGCTTACGGACAGGGCGGGTAGGAGAAAAACTGTTTTTT	CASSLRTGRVGEKLFF
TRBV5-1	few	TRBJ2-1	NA	TGCGCCAGCAGCTTGGCCCAGGGGCTCTACAATGAGCAGTTCTTC	CASSLAQGLYNEQFF
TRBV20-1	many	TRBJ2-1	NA	TGCAGTGCGCAGCACAATGAGCAGTTCTTC	CSAQHNEQFF
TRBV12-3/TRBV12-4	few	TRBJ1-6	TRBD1	TGTGCCAGCAGTTTAGCTTCGACAGGGGGTACGAATTCACCCCTCCACTTT	CASSLASTGGTNSPLHF
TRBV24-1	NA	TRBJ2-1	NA	TGTGCCACCGGGGGGTCCTCCTACAATGAGCAGTTCTTC	CATGGSSYNEQFF
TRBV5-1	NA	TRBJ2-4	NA	TGCGCCAGCAGCTTGACGCTAGCCAAAAACATTCAGTACTTC	CASSLTLAKNIQYF
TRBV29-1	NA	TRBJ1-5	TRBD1	TGCAGCGTTGCCTGGGACAGCCATCAGCACCAGCATTTT	CSVAWDSHQHQHF
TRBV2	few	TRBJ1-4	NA	TGTGCCAGCACCGAGGGGGGGAGTGAAAAACTGTTTTTT	CASTEGGSEKLFF
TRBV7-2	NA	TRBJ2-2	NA	TGTGCCAGCAGCTTAGAGTGGGGGGTCAACACCGGGGAGCTGTTTTTT	CASSLEWGVNTGELFF
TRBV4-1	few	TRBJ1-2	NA	TGCGCCAGCAGCCAAGAGGGTTCAGGGAGGGCCTATGGCTACACCTTC	CASSQEGSGRAYGYTF
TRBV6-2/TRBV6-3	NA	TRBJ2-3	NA	TGTGCCAGCAGCTCTCCGGGACGGAGCACAGATACGCAGTATTTT	CASSSPGRSTDTQYF
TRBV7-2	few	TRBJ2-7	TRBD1	TGTGCCAGCAGCTTAGCTGGGACAGGGTACGGGGGGCAGTACTTC	CASSLAGTGYGGQYF
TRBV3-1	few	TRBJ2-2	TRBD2	TGTGCCAGCAGACCTAGCGGGACTCACACCGGGGAGCTGTTTTTT	CASRPSGTHTGELFF
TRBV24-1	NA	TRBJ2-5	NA	TGTGCCACCAGTGAAGGGCACGAGGAAGAGACCCAGTACTTC	CATSEGHEEETQYF
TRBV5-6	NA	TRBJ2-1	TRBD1	TGTGCCAGCAGCTCGGACAGGGGGACCTACAATGAGCAGTTCTTC	CASSSDRGTYNEQFF
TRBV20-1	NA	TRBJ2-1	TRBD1	TGCAGTGCTAGGGACAGGGTAAAGTTCTTC	CSARDRVKFF
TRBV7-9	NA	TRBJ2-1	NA	TGTGCCAGCAGCTTGGACAATGCCCCCTACAATGAGCAGTTCTTC	CASSLDNAPYNEQFF
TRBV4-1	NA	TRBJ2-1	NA	TGCGCCAGCAGCCAAGCCCTCGGGGACGAGCAGTTCTTC	CASSQALGDEQFF
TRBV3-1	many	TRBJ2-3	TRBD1	TGTGCCAGCAGCCGCGGGACAGGGGAGGCAGATACGCAGTATTTT	CASSRGTGEADTQYF
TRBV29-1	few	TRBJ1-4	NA	TGCAGCGTACGCTCCGGCGGGACATCCGAAAAACTGTTTTTT	CSVRSGGTSEKLFF
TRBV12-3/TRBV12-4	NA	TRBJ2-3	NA	NA	CASSSGVPDQVLADTQYF
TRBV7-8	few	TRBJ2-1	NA	TGTGCCAGCAGCTTAGTCTTCGGGGGAGATCCCTACAATGAGCAGTTCTTC	CASSLVFGGDPYNEQFF
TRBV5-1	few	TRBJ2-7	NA	TGCGCCAGCAGCTCTCGGACAGTTTCCTACGAGCAGTACTTC	CASSSRTVSYEQYF
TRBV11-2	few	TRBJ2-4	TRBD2	TGTGCCAGCAGCCTGGGACTAGCGGGAGGAAACATTCAGTACTTC	CASSLGLAGGNIQYF